This T cell receptor beta chain derives from a study of tumor-infiltrating lymphocytes in primary liver carcinoma. Out of unsorted whole blood came the blood RNA, and germline DNA was extracted as well. The collection of about 4.4 milliliters of peripheral blood preceded surgery. A word on this clonotype: An end of the junction differs from the germline gene, which may be a read error.

The template, about 500 ng total RNA, yielded TCR beta cDNA made with a constant-region primer. Three rounds of nested multiplex PCR with slightly modified ARM-PCR produced TCR beta libraries. The opening two PCR rounds, around 11 cycles each, paired TRBV1-TRBV30 forward primers with a C-beta reverse primer. Each CDR3 protein gets one entry after TCRdb re-called the multiplex PCR reads with MiXCR. The table records over 250,000 distinct CDR3 sequences, around 50% of them present only once. The CDR3 contains 14 residues. In germline, CDR1 is SGHAT, CDR2 FQNNGV. Material: peripheral blood. The chain uses TRBV11-2 and TRBJ2-5; D gene ambiguous. The sequence was collected from a woman aged 25 to 39 with primary liver carcinoma and hepatitis B virus infection. The CDR3: CASGLGPGLETQNF. Written as DNA, the CDR3 is TGTGCCAGCGGCTTAGGACCCGGGTTAGAGACCCAGAACTTC. The full variable domain, with the rest looked up from reference TRBV11-2 and TRBJ2-5, is EAGVAQSPRYKIIEKRQSVAFWCNPISGHATLYWYQQILGQGPKLLIQFQNNGVVDDSQLPKDRFSAERLKGVDSTLKIQPAKLEDSAVYLCASGLGPGLETQNFGPGTRLLVL.